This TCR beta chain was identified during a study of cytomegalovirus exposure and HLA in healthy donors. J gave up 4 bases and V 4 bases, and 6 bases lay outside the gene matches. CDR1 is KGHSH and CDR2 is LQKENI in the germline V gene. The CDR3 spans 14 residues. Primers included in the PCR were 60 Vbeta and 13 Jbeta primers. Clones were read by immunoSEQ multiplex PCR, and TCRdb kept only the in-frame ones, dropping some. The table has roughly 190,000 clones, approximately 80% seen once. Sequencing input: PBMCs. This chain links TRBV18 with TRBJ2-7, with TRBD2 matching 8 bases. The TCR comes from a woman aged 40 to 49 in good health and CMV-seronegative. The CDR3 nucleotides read TGTGCCAGCTCACTTGCGGGAGGTGGATACGAGCAGTACTTC. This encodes CASSLAGGGYEQYF.